This T cell receptor (beta chain) was captured in a study of T cells in Graves' hyperthyroidism and ophthalmopathy. Study overall: Peripheral blood was taken when the disease was first diagnosed, before any treatment began.

V was clipped by 6 bases and J by 2 bases, with 19 bases between them. The CDR3 sequence is 16 residues long. Per germline, CDR1 SNHLY and CDR2 FYNNEI. Amplified regions were TCR beta CDR3 sequences from RNA transcripts. HTBI primers were the set used in a first-round RT-PCR of the TCR CDR3. TCRdb re-called the multiplex PCR reads through MiXCR, storing one row per CDR3 protein. The sample includes around 370,000 distinct CDR3 sequences, around a sixth seen only once; the top ten take 40%. Each diagnosis was grounded in clinical symptoms, serum thyroxine and TRAb, thyroid ultrasound, and orbital computed tomography. Out of 10 ml of fresh peripheral blood came the PBMCs.

The TCR sequence derives from a man aged 18 to 35 with Graves' ophthalmopathy. This rearrangement joins TRBV2 to TRBJ2-5, with D perhaps matching TRBD2 (6 bases). The source material was blood. CDR3 sequence: CASRLTATRLQETQYF. CDR3 DNA sequence: TGTGCCAGCAGATTAACCGCGACTAGACTACAAGAGACCCAGTACTTC.